This T cell receptor beta chain comes out of a study of regulatory T cells in long-lasting Graves disease. Across the whole study: Antithyroid drugs had been taken by newly diagnosed Graves' patients for under 3 months.

Arm-PCR of CDR3 regions and iRepertoire HTBI primers were used to build TCR beta libraries. TCRdb processed the multiplex PCR reads anew with MiXCR; each CDR3 protein has one entry. The sample shows hundreds of thousands of distinct CDR3 sequences, roughly 15% of them seen only once. On this clonotype itself: Its cognate antigen is unknown.

Study-wide points: Favoring TRBV28, TRBJ1-2 and TRBJ2-5 was a feature seen in persistent disease.

Time point meaning: newly diagnosed GD, antithyroid drugs for less than 3 months. The TCR library was made from RNA extracted from PBMCs. A blood draw put about 8.2 milliliters of peripheral blood into EDTA tubes. Per the germline V gene, CDR1 is SGHAT and CDR2 is FQNNGV. V was clipped by 3 bases and J by 4 bases, with 10 bases between them. The CDR3 is 15 amino acids. This sample was also put to use in a study of T cells in Graves' hyperthyroidism and ophthalmopathy. From that study: Researchers found most expanded thyroid clonotypes above 0.001 in blood as well.

The rearrangement joins TRBV11-2 to TRBJ2-6; D is unclear. Sample: peripheral blood mononuclear cells (PBMCs), taken at new diagnosis, from a patient treated with antithyroid drugs. The sequence came from a woman aged 25 to 39 with Graves disease. CDR3 DNA sequence: TGTGCCAGCAGCTTGGGTGCAACAGGGGCCAACGTCCTGACTTTC. Translation gives CASSLGATGANVLTF.